The 20 T cell receptor beta chains below all came from one sample that was sequenced in a study of blood T cell repertoires in COVID-19 (TCRdb year 2020). The receptor library was made with the immunoSEQ multiplex PCR assay. Entries here come from immuneACCESS through TCRdb and include only in-frame sequences with V and J called. Some clones fail to appear in such tables; in the studies checked, an unresolved V gene covers under half of the shortfall, and the cause of the remainder is unknown. Here the sample has 120,000 to 150,000 clones; roughly 80% occur a single time. The ten biggest clones cover roughly 8.6% of the sample. The sequenced sample consisted of peripheral blood. All receptors come from a man aged 50 to 59 with active or convalescent COVID-19.

This chain uses TRBV5-8 with TRBJ2-1, with D possibly being TRBD2 (6 bases). Germline CDR1 reads SGHTS; CDR2 reads YDEGEE. The CDR3 is 13 residues long. Trimming took off 2 bases at V and 8 bases at J, with 11 bases between the two ends. The chain's CDR3 is CASSFTGSYEQFF. The CDR3 nucleotides are TGTGCCAGCAGCTTTACCGGGAGCTATGAGCAGTTCTTC. Looking up the rest from reference TRBV5-8 and TRBJ2-1 gives the full variable domain: EAGVTQSPTHLIKTRGQQATLRCSPISGHTSVYWYQQALGLGLQFLLWYDEGEERNRGNFPPRFSGRQFPNYSSELNVNALELEDSALYLCASSFTGSYEQFFGPGTRLTVL.

The rearrangement uses TRBV7-3 and TRBJ2-3; TRBD2 matches 10 bases. Germline CDR1 and CDR2: SGHTA and FQGTGA. The CDR3 runs 19 residues. V was clipped by 4 bases and J by 1 base; unmatched bases: 14. Here the CDR3 reads CASSSNGLAGDEGTDTQYF. In DNA form, the CDR3 reads TGTGCCAGCAGCTCCAACGGGCTAGCGGGAGATGAGGGCACAGATACGCAGTATTTT.

V and J are TRBV7-3 and TRBJ1-2; D may be TRBD1 (6 bases). This CDR3 spans 16 amino acids. V was cut by 2 bases and J by 6 bases, with 19 bases left in between. Germline values: CDR1 SGHTA, CDR2 FQGTGA. The CDR3 sequence is CASSLDGTSRGHGYTF. The CDR3 DNA reads as TGTGCCAGCAGCTTAGATGGGACAAGCAGGGGCCATGGCTACACCTTC.

The chain uses TRBV19 and TRBJ2-3; D is uncertain. Trimming took off 5 bases at V and 5 bases at J, with 14 bases between the two ends. CDR1 and CDR2 from the germline V gene are LNHDA and SQIVND (reference sequence). The CDR3 has 14 amino acids. The CDR3 DNA sequence: TGTGCCAGTAGTGACTCCGGAGCTGGAGATACGCAGTATTTT. This encodes CASSDSGAGDTQYF.

This chain connects TRBV7-2 to TRBJ2-3, with 8 nucleotides matching TRBD2. V shed 0 bases and J 1 base; nucleotides not matched to a gene: 3. CDR3 length: 16 residues. CDR1 is SGHTA, CDR2 FQGNSA, per germline. The CDR3 sequence is CASSLALAGRTDTQYF. The CDR3 DNA sequence: TGTGCCAGCAGCTTAGCGCTAGCGGGCCGCACAGATACGCAGTATTTT.

The chain links TRBV18 to TRBJ2-7; D is undetermined. The V and J ends lost 5 bases and 0 bases respectively, with 14 bases between them. The CDR3 covers 15 residues. From germline, CDR1 is KGHSH and CDR2 LQKENI. CDR3 loop: CASSSPQVYSYEQYF. Written as DNA, the CDR3 is TGTGCCAGCTCATCCCCTCAGGTGTACTCCTACGAGCAGTACTTC. Full variable domain (missing parts from reference TRBV18 and TRBJ2-7): NAGVMQNPRHLVRRRGQEARLRCSPMKGHSHVYWYRQLPEEGLKFMVYLQKENIIDESGMPKERFSAEFPKEGPSILRIQQVVRGDSAAYFCASSSPQVYSYEQYFGPGTRLTVT.

The rearrangement uses TRBV30 and TRBJ2-1; 12 bases align to TRBD2. The V gene's germline CDR1 is GTSNPN and CDR2 SVGIG (reference sequence). The length of the CDR3 is 14 residues. V shed 3 bases, J shed 7 bases, and the junction held 4 bases outside the gene matches. The CDR3: CAWSGLAGRNEQFF. In DNA, the CDR3 is TGTGCCTGGAGCGGACTAGCGGGGAGGAATGAGCAGTTCTTC.

CDR3 protein: CASSLGQAGGQPQHF. The CDR3, as DNA: TGTGCCAGTAGTCTGGGACAGGCGGGAGGGCAGCCCCAGCATTTT. This chain links TRBV19 with TRBJ1-5; 8 bases align to TRBD1. V lost 5 bases and J lost 7; bases outside the gene matches: 10. The germline V gene has CDR1 LNHDA and CDR2 SQIVND (reference sequence). This CDR3 is 15 amino acids long. The whole variable domain, remainder taken from reference TRBV19 and TRBJ1-5, is DGGITQSPKYLFRKEGQNVTLSCEQNLNHDAMYWYRQDPGQGLRLIYYSQIVNDFQKGDIAEGYSVSREKKESFPLTVTSAQKNPTAFYLCASSLGQAGGQPQHFGDGTRLSIL.

The CDR3 protein is CASSYSRQHNEQFF. CDR3 nucleotide sequence: TGTGCCAGCAGTTACTCCAGACAGCACAATGAGCAGTTCTTC. The chain has TRBV6-5 and TRBJ2-1, with D perhaps TRBD1 (5 bases). V lost 0 bases, J lost 5 bases, and 8 bases lay in between. CDR3 length: 14 amino acids. From germline, CDR1 is MNHEY and CDR2 SVGAGI.

This clone was detected only a few times. The genes are TRBV7-3 and TRBJ2-7; tentatively, D is TRBD2 (6 bases). This CDR3 contains 15 residues. V lost 2 bases to trimming and J lost 6 bases, with 17 bases between them. Germline-derived CDR1 and CDR2 are SGHTA and FQGTGA. The CDR3 DNA is TGTGCCAGCAGCTTAGATAGCGGTCTGATCTCCGAGCAGTACTTC. Amino acid sequence: CASSLDSGLISEQYF.

This clone was counted a single time. The chain joins TRBV3-1 (or the pseudogene TRBV3-2) to TRBJ2-7, with D tentatively TRBD2 (6 bases). The CDR3 covers 14 residues. The V gene lost 3 bases and the J gene lost 1 base, with 10 bases spanning the gap. Germline V gene sequence: CDR1 LGHDT, CDR2 YNNKEL (reference sequence). CDR3 nucleotides: TGTGCCAGCAGCCACGGACTACCTTCCTACGAGCAGTACTTC. Translated: CASSHGLPSYEQYF.

The V and J genes are TRBV4-1 and TRBJ2-7; no clear D. CDR1 is MGHRA and CDR2 is YSYEKL in the germline V gene. The CDR3 is 18 residues long. V was shortened by 0 bases and J by 6 bases, with 24 bases between the two germline ends. CDR3 residues: CASSQETAFIPNRFEQYF. In DNA, the CDR3 is TGCGCCAGCAGCCAAGAAACCGCTTTTATCCCTAATCGATTCGAGCAGTACTTC.

CDR3 sequence: CASSFGTTNTGELFF. The CDR3 DNA reads as TGTGCCAGCAGTTTCGGGACTACTAACACCGGGGAGCTGTTTTTT. J is TRBJ2-2 and V is TRBV27; 7 bases line up with TRBD2. CDR1 and CDR2 from the germline V gene are MNHEY and SMNVEV (reference sequence). Unmatched junction bases numbered 3, after V lost 3 bases and J lost 2 bases. This CDR3 has 15 residues.

The chain joins TRBV27 to TRBJ1-4; 10 bases align to TRBD1. Germline V lookup: CDR1 MNHEY, CDR2 SMNVEV (reference sequence). The J segment lost 8 bases and the V segment lost 5 bases, leaving 8 bases of the junction unmatched. This CDR3 region has 15 residues. In DNA, the CDR3 is TGTGCCAGCAGTAGGGAGACAGGGGGCTACGAAAAACTGTTTTTT. Translating gives CASSRETGGYEKLFF.

The J gene is TRBJ2-5, the V gene TRBV6-7; weak D call: TRBD2 (5 bases). TRBV6-7 is identified as an open reading frame with a role that is uncertain. CDR3 size: 13 residues. V was pared by 6 bases and J by 5 bases, with 13 bases between. The CDR3 coding sequence is TGTGCCAGCAGGGAGGACCGTCTTGAGACCCAGTACTTC. It yields the protein CASREDRLETQYF.

This chain joins TRBV6-5 and TRBJ2-7, with TRBD2 matching 7 bases. The junction had 11 bases not matched to a gene; V was cut back by 2 bases and J by 7 bases. Germline CDR1 and CDR2: MNHEY and SVGAGI. CDR3 length: 15 amino acids. For the CDR3, the DNA is TGTGCCAGCAGTTACGGGAGGGCCACCCCTACGGAGCAGTACTTC. Translating it yields CASSYGRATPTEQYF.

There are a few counts of this clone. This sequence joins TRBV11-3 and TRBJ2-2; 7 bases are a match to TRBD2. J lost 1 base, V lost 5 bases, and 7 bases had no gene match. Germline V gives CDR1 SGHNT, CDR2 YENEEA. The length of the CDR3 is 16 residues. Written as DNA, the CDR3 is TGTGCCAGCAGCCTCAGCCCGGGGGGGAACACCGGGGAGCTGTTTTTT. It yields the protein CASSLSPGGNTGELFF. Variable domain in full (rest from reference TRBV11-3 and TRBJ2-2): EAGVVQSPRYKIIEKKQPVAFWCNPISGHNTLYWYLQNLGQGPELLIRYENEEAVDDSQLPKDRFSAERLKGVDSTLKIQPAELGDSAVYLCASSLSPGGNTGELFFGEGSRLTVL.

This chain links TRBV5-6 with TRBJ2-1, with 10 positions matching TRBD2. The germline V gene encodes CDR1 SGHDT and CDR2 YYEEEE. The CDR3 sequence is 14 residues long. J gave up 2 bases and V 5 bases, and 1 base lay outside the gene matches. The CDR3 loop reads CASSSGRTYNEQFF. The CDR3 DNA sequence: TGTGCCAGCAGTAGCGGGAGGACCTACAATGAGCAGTTCTTC.

This chain joins TRBV10-3 and TRBJ1-3; D possibly corresponds to TRBD1 (5 bases). The CDR3 is made up of 14 amino acids. V lost 3 bases and J 3 bases, leaving 9 bases between the germline ends. Germline V gene sequence: CDR1 ENHRY, CDR2 SYGVKD. The CDR3 loop is CAISDQGVGNTIYF. The CDR3 bases are TGTGCCATCAGTGATCAGGGCGTTGGAAACACCATATATTTT.

This chain links TRBV19 with TRBJ1-2; 9 bases match TRBD1. Trimming removed 5 bases from V and 2 bases from J; junction bases left unmatched: 3. The V gene's germline CDR1 is LNHDA and CDR2 SQIVND (reference sequence). This CDR3 is built from 14 residues. The CDR3 nucleotides read TGTGCCAGTAGTTTACAGGGGGCCAACTATGGCTACACCTTC. Its protein is CASSLQGANYGYTF.